Given below is one TCR beta chain in context. RNA was extracted with the RNeasy kit, and a quantity of roughly 0.45 to 1 ug was reverse transcribed using random hexamers. TCRdb used MiXCR to reprocess the immunoSEQ multiplex PCR reads, holding one entry per CDR3 protein. The table records a few hundred thousand distinct CDR3 sequences, about 94% of them present only once. The record originates from a study of CD8 T cells in Susac syndrome. V gave up 3 bases and J gave up 4 bases; unmatched junction bases: 4. CDR1 is SGDLS, CDR2 YYNGEE, per germline. This CDR3 is built from 14 residues. Purification of the CD8+ and CD4+ T cells relied on negative isolation, and TEMRA cells underwent FACS enrichment.

The gene calls are TRBV9 and TRBJ2-1, with 7 bases identical to TRBD1. This sequence originates from a human donor with Susac syndrome. Sequences were obtained from CD4+ T cells from PBMCs. Here the CDR3 DNA reads TGTGCCAGCAGCGCGGCGACAGGGTACAATGAGCAGTTCTTC. Translation: CASSAATGYNEQFF.